This TCR beta chain was recorded in a study of blood T cell repertoires in COVID-19 (dated by TCRdb to 2019 to 2021). At the level of the whole study: The collaborator samples originated in the United States, Italy and Spain and spanned the acute and convalescent phases of COVID-19. A freely available public database, intended as a resource for researchers studying the immune response to SARS-CoV-2, is where the repertoires were released. Where HLA class I and class II types were available, the types were taken from metadata supplied by the sample provider, not from assay-based typing. Subjects who had been exposed to COVID-19, were actively infected with it, or had recovered from it provided the deeply sampled blood TCRbeta repertoires that made up the dataset. A de-identified subject ID, COVID-19 status, age in years and sex were almost always included in the sample metadata. The prospective study material was composed of cDNA or gDNA derived from T cells, B-cell-depleted T cells, or PBMCs. Samples came from the ongoing ImmuneRACE study (first 160 participants) plus 1,254 subjects from 6 global collaborators.

TCRbeta CDR3 regions were amplified from genomic DNA using the immunoSEQ Assay, a bias-controlled multiplex PCR. The study's own analysis went as follows. Within the assay, amplification of reference gene primers was used to estimate how many nucleated cells each sample contained. Sequence reads were collapsed and filtered to measure the absolute abundance of every unique TCRbeta CDR3 rearrangement. For each sample, productive Simpson clonality was calculated as the square root of Simpson's diversity index across productive rearrangements. TCRdb took this table from immuneACCESS and kept in-frame rearrangements with V and J called. Such tables lack part of the clones; where checked against another copy, unresolved V genes explain under half of the gap, and the rest is unexplained. Clone size and the V and J calls come from that table; the DNA yielded D and trimming. Across this sample there are approximately 500,000 clones, with 80% to 90% seen only once. The ten biggest clones cover approximately 2.9% of the sample.

CDR1 and CDR2 were assigned from the germline V gene as SGHTA and FQGNSA. Including cysteine and phenylalanine, the CDR3 has 13 amino acids. Only CDR3 DNA remains: 39 bases, in frame from the first base. Trimming takes 5 bases from V and 6 bases from J, and the germline ends sit 11 bases apart. This clone was seen only once. The antigen it binds to is not known. No much larger clone exists at a distance of one base, and base qualities are not known. Other DNA sequences in the same sample also yield this CDR3. Collaborating institutions collected whole blood in K2EDTA tubes following their own protocols. For TCRbeta analysis, collaborators shipped samples as frozen whole blood, isolated PBMCs, or DNA extracted from either of those sample types. Broader findings and caveats from the paper: Clinical and demographic metadata were provided uncurated, with the amount varying by source and participant.

Sequenced sample: peripheral blood. This chain is built from TRBV7-2 and TRBJ2-1; a weak D assignment points to TRBD2 (6 bases agree). This sequence originates from a human donor in a cohort sampled during active COVID-19. The DNA sequence is given as TGTGCCAGCAGCCCCCCGGGGGTCAATGAGCAGTTCTTC. Protein translation: CASSPPGVNEQFF.